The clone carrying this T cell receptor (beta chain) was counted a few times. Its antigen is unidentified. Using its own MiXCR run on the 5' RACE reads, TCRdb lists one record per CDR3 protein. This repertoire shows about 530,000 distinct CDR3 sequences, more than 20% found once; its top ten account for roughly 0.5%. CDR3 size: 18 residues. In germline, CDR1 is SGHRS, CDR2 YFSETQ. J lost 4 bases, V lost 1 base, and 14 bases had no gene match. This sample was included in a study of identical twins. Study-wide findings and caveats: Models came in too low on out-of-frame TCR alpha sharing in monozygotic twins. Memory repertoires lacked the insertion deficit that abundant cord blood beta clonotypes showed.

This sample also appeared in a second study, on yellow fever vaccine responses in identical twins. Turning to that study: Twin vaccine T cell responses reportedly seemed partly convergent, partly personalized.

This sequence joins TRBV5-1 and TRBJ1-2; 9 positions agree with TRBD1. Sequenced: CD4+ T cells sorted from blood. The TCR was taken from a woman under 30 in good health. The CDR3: CASSLTTGGPTRGYGYTF. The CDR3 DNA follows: TGCGCCAGCAGCTTGACCACAGGGGGCCCGACCCGGGGCTATGGCTACACCTTC. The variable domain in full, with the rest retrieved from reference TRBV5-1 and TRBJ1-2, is KAGVTQTPRYLIKTRGQQVTLSCSPISGHRSVSWYQQTPGQGLQFLFEYFSETQRNKGNFPGRFSGRQFSNSRSEMNVSTLELGDSALYLCASSLTTGGPTRGYGYTFGSGTRLTVV.